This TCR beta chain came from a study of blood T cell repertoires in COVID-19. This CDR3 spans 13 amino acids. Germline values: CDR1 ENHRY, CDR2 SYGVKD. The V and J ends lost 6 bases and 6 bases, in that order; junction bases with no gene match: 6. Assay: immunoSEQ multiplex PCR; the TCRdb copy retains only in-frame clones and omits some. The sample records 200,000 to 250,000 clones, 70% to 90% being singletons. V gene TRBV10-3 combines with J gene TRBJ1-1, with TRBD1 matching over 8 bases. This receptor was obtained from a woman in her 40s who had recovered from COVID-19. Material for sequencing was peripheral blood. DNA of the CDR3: TGTGCCATCAGCCGGACAGGGCAGCCTGAAGCTTTCTTT. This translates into CAISRTGQPEAFF.